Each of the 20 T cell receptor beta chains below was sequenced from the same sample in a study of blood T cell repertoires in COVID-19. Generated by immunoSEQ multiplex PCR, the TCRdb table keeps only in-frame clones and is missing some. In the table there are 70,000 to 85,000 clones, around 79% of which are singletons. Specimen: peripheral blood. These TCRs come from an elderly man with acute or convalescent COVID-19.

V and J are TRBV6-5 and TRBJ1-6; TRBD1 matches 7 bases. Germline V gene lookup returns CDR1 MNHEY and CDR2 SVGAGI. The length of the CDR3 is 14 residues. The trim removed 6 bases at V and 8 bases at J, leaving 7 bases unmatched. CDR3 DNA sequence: TGTGCCAGCAGACGGACAGGCGAGGATTCACCCCTCCACTTT. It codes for CASRRTGEDSPLHF.

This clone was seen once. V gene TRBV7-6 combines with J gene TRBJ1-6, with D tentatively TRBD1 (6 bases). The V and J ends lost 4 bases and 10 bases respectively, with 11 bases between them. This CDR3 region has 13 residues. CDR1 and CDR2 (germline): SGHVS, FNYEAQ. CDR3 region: CASSSKQGSPLHF. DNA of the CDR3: TGTGCCAGCAGCTCCAAACAGGGATCACCCCTCCACTTT.

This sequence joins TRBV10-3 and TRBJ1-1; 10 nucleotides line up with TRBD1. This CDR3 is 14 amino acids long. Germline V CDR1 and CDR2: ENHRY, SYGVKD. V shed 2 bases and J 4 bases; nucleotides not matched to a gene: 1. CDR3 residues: CAISEGTGVTEAFF. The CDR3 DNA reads TGTGCCATCAGTGAGGGGACAGGGGTCACTGAAGCTTTCTTT.

CDR3 sequence: CSASTGGAGNEQFF. In DNA, the CDR3 is TGCAGCGCGTCGACAGGGGGCGCGGGCAATGAGCAGTTCTTC. The chain links TRBV29-1 to TRBJ2-1; 10 nucleotides align to TRBD1. The CDR3 has 14 residues. Germline CDR1 is SQVTM and CDR2 is ANQGSEA. V was clipped by 7 bases and J by 6 bases; unmatched bases: 9.

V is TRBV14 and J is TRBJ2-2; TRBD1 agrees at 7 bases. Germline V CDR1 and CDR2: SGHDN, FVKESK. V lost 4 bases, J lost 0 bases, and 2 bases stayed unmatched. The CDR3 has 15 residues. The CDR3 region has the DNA TGTGCCAGCAGCCGGGGACAGTCGAACACCGGGGAGCTGTTTTTT. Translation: CASSRGQSNTGELFF.

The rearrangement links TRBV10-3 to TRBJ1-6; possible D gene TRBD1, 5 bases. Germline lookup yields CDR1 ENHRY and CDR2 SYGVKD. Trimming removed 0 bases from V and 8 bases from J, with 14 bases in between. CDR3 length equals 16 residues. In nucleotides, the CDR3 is TGTGCCATCAGTGAGTCATTGGGCAGGGTAGATTCACCCCTCCACTTT. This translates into CAISESLGRVDSPLHF.

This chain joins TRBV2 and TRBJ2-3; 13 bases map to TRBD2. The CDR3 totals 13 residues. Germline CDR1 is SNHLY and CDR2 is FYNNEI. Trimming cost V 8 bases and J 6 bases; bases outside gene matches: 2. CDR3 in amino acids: CASGLAGDDTQYF. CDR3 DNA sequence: TGTGCCAGCGGACTAGCGGGGGATGATACGCAGTATTTT.

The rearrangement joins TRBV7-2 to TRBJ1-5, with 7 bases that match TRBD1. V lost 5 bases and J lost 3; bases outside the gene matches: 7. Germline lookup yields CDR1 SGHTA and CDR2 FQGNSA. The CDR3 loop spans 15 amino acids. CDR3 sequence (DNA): TGTGCCAGCAGCCCGCGGACAGGACCCAATCAGCCCCAGCATTTT. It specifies CASSPRTGPNQPQHF.

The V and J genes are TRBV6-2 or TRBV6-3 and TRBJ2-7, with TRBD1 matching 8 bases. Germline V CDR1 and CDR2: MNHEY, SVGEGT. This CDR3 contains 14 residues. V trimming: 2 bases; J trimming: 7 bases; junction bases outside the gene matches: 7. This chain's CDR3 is CASSYATGGGEQYF. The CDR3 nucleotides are TGTGCCAGCAGTTACGCTACAGGGGGTGGTGAGCAGTACTTC.

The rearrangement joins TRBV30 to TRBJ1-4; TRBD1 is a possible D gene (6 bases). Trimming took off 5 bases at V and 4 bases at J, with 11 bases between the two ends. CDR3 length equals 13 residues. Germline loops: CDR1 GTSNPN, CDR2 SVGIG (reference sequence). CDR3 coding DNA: TGTGCCTGGCCGACAGGCTATAATGAAAAACTGTTTTTT. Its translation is CAWPTGYNEKLFF. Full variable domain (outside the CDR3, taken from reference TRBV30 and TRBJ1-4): SQTIHQWPATLVQPVGSPLSLECTVEGTSNPNLYWYRQAAGRGLQLLFYSVGIGQISSEVPQNLSASRPQDRQFILSSKKLLLSDSGFYLCAWPTGYNEKLFFGSGTQLSVL.

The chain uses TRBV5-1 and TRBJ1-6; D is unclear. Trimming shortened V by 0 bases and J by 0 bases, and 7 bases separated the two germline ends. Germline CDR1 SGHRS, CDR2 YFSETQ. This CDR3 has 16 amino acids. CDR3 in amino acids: CASSLEVASYNSPLHF. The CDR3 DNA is TGCGCCAGCAGCTTGGAAGTAGCCTCCTATAATTCACCCCTCCACTTT.

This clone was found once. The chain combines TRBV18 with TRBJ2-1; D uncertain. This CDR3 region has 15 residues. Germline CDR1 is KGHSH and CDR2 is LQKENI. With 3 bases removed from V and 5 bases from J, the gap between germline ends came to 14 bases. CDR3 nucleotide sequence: TGTGCCAGCTCACCCCCGGGTAGTGCCGACAATGAGCAGTTCTTC. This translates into CASSPPGSADNEQFF.

CDR3 residues: CASSWGGGPQPQHF. In DNA, the CDR3 is TGTGCCAGCAGCTGGGGCGGGGGGCCTCAGCCCCAGCATTTT. This chain links TRBV7-8 with TRBJ1-5, with D possibly being TRBD1 (6 bases). Germline V gives CDR1 SGHVS, CDR2 FQNEAQ. The ends were cut back, 4 bases at V and 6 bases at J, with 13 bases in the middle. CDR3 size: 14 residues.

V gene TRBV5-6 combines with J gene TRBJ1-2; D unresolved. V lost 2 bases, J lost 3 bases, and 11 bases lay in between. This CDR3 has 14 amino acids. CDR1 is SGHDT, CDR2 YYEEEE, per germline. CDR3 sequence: CASSFNQVDYGYTF. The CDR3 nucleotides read TGTGCCAGCAGCTTTAATCAGGTGGACTATGGCTACACCTTC.

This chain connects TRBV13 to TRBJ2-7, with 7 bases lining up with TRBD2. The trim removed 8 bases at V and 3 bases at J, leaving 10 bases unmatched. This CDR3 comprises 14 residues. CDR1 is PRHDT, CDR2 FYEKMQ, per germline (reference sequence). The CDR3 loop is CASRETGTNYEQYF. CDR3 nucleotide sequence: TGTGCCAGCCGGGAGACCGGGACTAACTACGAGCAGTACTTC.

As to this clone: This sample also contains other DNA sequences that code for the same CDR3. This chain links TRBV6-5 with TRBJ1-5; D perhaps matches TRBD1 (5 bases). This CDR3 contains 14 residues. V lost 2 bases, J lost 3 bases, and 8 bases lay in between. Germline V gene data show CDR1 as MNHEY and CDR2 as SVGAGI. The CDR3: CASSYRGDNQPQHF. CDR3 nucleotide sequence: TGTGCCAGCAGTTACCGGGGGGACAATCAGCCCCAGCATTTT.

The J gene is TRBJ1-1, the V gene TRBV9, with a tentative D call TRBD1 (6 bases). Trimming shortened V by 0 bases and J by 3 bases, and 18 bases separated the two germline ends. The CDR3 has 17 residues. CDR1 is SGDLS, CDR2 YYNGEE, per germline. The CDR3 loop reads CASSVGGGGQLDTEAFF. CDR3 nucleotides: TGTGCCAGCAGCGTAGGTGGGGGCGGACAGTTAGACACTGAAGCTTTCTTT.

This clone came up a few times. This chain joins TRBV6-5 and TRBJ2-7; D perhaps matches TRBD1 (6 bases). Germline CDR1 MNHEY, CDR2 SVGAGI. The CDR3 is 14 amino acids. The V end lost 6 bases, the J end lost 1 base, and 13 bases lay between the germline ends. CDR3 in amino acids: CASSLQGWSYEQYF. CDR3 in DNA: TGTGCCAGCAGCCTACAGGGATGGTCCTACGAGCAGTACTTC.

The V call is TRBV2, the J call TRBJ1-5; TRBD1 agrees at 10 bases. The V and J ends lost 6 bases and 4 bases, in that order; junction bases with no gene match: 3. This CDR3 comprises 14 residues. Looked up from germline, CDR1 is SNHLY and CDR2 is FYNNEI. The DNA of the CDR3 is TGTGCCAGCAGGGGGACAGGGGATAATCAGCCCCAGCATTTT. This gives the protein CASRGTGDNQPQHF.

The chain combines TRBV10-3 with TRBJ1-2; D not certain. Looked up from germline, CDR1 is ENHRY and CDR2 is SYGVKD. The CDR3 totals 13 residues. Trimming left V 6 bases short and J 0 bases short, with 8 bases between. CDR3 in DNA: TGTGCCATCAGCACCGGGACTAACTATGGCTACACCTTC. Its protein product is CAISTGTNYGYTF.